This T cell receptor (beta chain) came from a study of blood T cell repertoires in COVID-19. Study-level information: The United States, Italy and Spain were the sources of the acute and convalescent COVID-19 samples.

The protocol was immunoSEQ multiplex PCR, while the TCRdb copy is restricted to in-frame clones and leaves out a portion. Altogether about 55,000 clones are present, approximately 85% being singletons, with the ten largest covering around 17%. This clone was counted between two and nine times. This receptor was identified in a human donor in a cohort sampled during active COVID-19. Source material: peripheral blood.

The CDR3 reads CASSQDRSGTGNTIYF. The CDR3, as DNA: TGTGCCAGCAGCCAAGATAGGTCGGGTACTGGAAACACCATATATTTT. The V and J genes are TRBV4-2 and TRBJ1-3; D remains ambiguous. Trimming shortened V by 0 bases and J by 2 bases, and 11 bases separated the two germline ends. The germline V gene has CDR1 LGHNA and CDR2 YNFKEQ. This CDR3 region has 16 residues.